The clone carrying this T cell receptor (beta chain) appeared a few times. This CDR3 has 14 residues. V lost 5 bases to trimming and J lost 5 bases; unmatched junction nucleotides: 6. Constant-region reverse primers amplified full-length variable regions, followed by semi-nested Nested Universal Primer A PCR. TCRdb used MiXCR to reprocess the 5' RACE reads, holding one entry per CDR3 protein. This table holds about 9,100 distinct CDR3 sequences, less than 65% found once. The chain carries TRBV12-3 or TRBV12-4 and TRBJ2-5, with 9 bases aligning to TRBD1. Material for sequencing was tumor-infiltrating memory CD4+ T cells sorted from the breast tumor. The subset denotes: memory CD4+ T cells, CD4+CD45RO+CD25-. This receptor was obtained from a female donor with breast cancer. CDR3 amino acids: CASSLQQGAETQYF. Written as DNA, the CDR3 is TGTGCCAGCAGTCTACAACAGGGGGCGGAGACCCAGTACTTC.